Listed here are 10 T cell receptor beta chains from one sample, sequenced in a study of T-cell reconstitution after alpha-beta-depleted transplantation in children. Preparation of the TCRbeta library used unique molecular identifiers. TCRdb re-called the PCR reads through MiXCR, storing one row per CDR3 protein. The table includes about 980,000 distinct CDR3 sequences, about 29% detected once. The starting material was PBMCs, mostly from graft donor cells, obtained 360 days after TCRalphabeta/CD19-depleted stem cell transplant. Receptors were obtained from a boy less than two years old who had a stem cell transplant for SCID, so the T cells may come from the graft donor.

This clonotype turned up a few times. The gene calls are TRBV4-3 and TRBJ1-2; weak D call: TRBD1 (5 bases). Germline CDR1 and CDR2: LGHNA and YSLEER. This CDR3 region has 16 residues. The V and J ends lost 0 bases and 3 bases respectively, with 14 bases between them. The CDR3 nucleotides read TGCGCCAGCAGCCAAGAACCGGCAGGGTCGTACTATGGCTACACCTTC. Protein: CASSQEPAGSYYGYTF.

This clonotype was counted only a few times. This CDR3 is CASSTRDINEKLFF. In nucleotides, the CDR3 is TGTGCCAGTTCCACCCGGGACATAAATGAAAAACTGTTTTTT. The chain couples TRBV19 to TRBJ1-4; a possible D gene is TRBD1 (6 bases). From germline, CDR1 is LNHDA and CDR2 SQIVND (reference sequence). This CDR3 is built from 14 residues. V lost 8 bases and J 5 bases, leaving 15 bases between the germline ends.

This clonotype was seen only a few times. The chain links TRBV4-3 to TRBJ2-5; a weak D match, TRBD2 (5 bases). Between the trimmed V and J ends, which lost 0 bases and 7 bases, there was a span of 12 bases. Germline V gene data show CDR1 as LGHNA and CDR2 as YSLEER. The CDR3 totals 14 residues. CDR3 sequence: CASSQEGPSGTQYF. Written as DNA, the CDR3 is TGCGCCAGCAGCCAAGAGGGCCCAAGCGGGACCCAGTACTTC.

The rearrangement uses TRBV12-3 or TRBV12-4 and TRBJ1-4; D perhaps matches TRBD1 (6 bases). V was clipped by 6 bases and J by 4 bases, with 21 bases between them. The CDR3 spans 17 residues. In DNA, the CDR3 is TGTGCCAGCAGCTCCCGCCGGACCCAGGGGATTAATGAAAAACTGTTTTTT. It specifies CASSSRRTQGINEKLFF.

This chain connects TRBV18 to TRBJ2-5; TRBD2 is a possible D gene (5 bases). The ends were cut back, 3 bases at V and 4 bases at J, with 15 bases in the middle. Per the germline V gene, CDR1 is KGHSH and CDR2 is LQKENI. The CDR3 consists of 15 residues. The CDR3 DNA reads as TGTGCCAGCTCACCCTTCGGCCTCCGGGGAGAGACCCAGTACTTC. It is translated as CASSPFGLRGETQYF.

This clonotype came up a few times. CDR3 sequence (DNA): TGTGCCAGCAGTGGAACAGGGCGGTACGAGCAGTACTTC. Its translation: CASSGTGRYEQYF. The rearrangement links TRBV27 to TRBJ2-7; weak D call: TRBD1 (6 bases). Germline-derived CDR1 and CDR2 are MNHEY and SMNVEV (reference sequence). The germline V and J ends were trimmed by 5 bases and 4 bases, with 12 bases remaining between them. This CDR3 has 13 amino acids.

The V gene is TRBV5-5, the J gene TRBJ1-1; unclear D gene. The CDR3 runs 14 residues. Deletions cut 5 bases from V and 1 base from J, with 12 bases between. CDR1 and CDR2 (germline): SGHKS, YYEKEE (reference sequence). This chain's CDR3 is CASRPSTANTEAFF. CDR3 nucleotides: TGTGCCAGCAGACCCTCTACAGCGAACACTGAAGCTTTCTTT.

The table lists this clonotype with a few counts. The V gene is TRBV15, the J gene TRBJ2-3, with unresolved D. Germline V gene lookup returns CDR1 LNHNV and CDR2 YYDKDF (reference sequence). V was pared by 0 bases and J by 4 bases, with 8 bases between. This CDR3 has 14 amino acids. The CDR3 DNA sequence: TGTGCCACCAGCAGAGAGTGGGTGGCAGATACGCAGTATTTT. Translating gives CATSREWVADTQYF.

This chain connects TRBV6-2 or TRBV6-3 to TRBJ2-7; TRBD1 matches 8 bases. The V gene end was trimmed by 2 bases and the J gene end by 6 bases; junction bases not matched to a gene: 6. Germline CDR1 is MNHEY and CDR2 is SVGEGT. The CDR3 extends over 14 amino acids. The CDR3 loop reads CASSYDRGFSEQYF. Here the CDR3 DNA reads TGTGCCAGCAGTTACGACAGGGGCTTCTCCGAGCAGTACTTC.

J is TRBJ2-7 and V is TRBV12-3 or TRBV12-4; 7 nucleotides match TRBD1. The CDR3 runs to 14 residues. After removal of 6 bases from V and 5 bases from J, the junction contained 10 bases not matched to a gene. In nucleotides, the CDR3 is TGTGCCAGCAGCCGTAGACAGGGTAGTGACGAGCAGTACTTC. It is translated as CASSRRQGSDEQYF.